The entry that follows covers one T cell receptor beta chain sequence. Roughly 3,500 ng of total RNA went into each TCR library. One entry per CDR3 protein, without DNA, is what TCRdb gives after re-calling the 5' RACE reads. The sample holds 420,000 or so distinct CDR3 sequences. The CDR3 sequence is 17 residues long. CDR1 SGHTA and CDR2 FQGNSA come from the germline V gene. The entry originates in a study of monozygotic twins with inflammatory bowel disease. Each donor had 2.5 ml of blood drawn. Source material: blood. The clonotype originates from a human donor with ulcerative colitis or Crohn's disease, or a healthy co-twin of an affected twin (not recorded which). This chain links TRBV7-2 with TRBJ2-7; the TRBD2 assignment by TCRdb is unverifiable without DNA. CDR3 residues: CASSLVWTSGLNYEQYF. The entire variable domain, with the rest obtained from reference TRBV7-2 and TRBJ2-7, is as follows: GAGVSQSPSNKVTEKGKDVELRCDPISGHTALYWYRQSLGQGLEFLIYFQGNSAPDKSGLPSDRFSAERTGGSVSTLTIQRTQQEDSAVYLCASSLVWTSGLNYEQYFGPGTRLTVT.